This T cell receptor (beta chain) is from a study of blood T cell repertoires in COVID-19. Measured with immunoSEQ multiplex PCR; TCRdb has only the in-frame clones, and not every one. The sample lists about 380,000 clones; approximately 90% were seen once. V gave up 3 bases and J gave up 6 bases; unmatched junction bases: 15. The CDR3 has 17 residues. Germline V lookup: CDR1 SGHRS, CDR2 YFSETQ. Sequencing input: PBMCs or T cells enriched from blood (not recorded which). This TCR was recovered from a woman aged 18-29 years who had recovered from COVID-19. The chain recombines TRBV5-1 with TRBJ2-3; 8 bases are shared with TRBD1. The CDR3 nucleotides are TGCGCCAGCAGCTCCGAGGTACTGGACAGGGCACTGGATACGCAGTATTTT. Its protein product is CASSSEVLDRALDTQYF.